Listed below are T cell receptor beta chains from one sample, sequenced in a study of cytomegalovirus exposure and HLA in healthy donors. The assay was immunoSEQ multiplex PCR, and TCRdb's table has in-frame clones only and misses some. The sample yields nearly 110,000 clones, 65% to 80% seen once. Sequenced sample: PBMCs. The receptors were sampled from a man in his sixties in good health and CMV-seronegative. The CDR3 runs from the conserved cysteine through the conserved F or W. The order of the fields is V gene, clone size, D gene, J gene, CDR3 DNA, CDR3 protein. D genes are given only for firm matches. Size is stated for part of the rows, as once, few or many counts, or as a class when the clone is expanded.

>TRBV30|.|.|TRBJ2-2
TGTGCCTGGAGTGGGACAGTCCCCTGGTCTTTT
CAWSGTVPWSF
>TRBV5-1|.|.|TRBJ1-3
TGCGCCAGCAGCTTGGCGGCAGCGAACTCTGGAAACACCATATATTTT
CASSLAAANSGNTIYF
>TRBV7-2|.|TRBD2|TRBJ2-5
TGTGCCAGCAGCCTCGGGACTAGCGGGGGACAAGAGACCCAGTACTTC
CASSLGTSGGQETQYF
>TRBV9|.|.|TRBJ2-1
TGTGCCAGCAGCGTAGCTACGGGGTCCTACAATGAGCAGTTCTTC
CASSVATGSYNEQFF
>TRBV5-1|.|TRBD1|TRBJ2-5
TGCGCCAGCAGCACGACAGGGATCGGAGAGACCCAGTACTTC
CASSTTGIGETQYF
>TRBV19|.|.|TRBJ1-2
TGTGCCAGTAGTCCCCGGGGGAGTATAGATGGCTACACCTTC
CASSPRGSIDGYTF
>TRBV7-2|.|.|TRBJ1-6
TGTGCCAGCAGCCAACGCCGGGGGGGGCAGGGGAATTCACCCCTCCACTTT
CASSQRRGGQGNSPLHF
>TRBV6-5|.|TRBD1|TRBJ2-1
TGTGCCTCACAACCGGGACAGCAATACAATGAGCAGTTCTTC
CASQPGQQYNEQFF
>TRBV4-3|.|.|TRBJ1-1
TGCGCCAGCAGCCAAATATGGGGCGAGAACACTGAAGCTTTCTTT
CASSQIWGENTEAFF
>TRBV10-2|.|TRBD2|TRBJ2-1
TGCGCCAGCAGTGTTGGCGCGGGGGTTGCCCGGGAGCAGTTCTTC
CASSVGAGVAREQFF
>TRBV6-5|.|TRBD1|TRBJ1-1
TGTGCCAGCAGTTACCCGGGGCAGGGGGCTGAAGCTTTCTTT
CASSYPGQGAEAFF
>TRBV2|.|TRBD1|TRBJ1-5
TGTGCCAGCAGGGCGGGACAGGGTGGAAATCAGCCCCAGCATTTT
CASRAGQGGNQPQHF
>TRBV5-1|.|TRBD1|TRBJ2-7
TGCGCCAGCAGCTCGGACAGGGGGGGAACCTACGAGCAGTACTTC
CASSSDRGGTYEQYF
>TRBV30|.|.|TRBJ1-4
TGTGCCTGGAGTGTAAAGGGGCTGGCTAATGAAAAACTGTTTTTT
CAWSVKGLANEKLFF
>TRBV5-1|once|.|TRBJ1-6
TGCGCCAGCAGCCGCGGAACAGGGAGTTCACCCCTCCACTTT
CASSRGTGSSPLHF
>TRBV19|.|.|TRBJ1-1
TGTGCCAGTAGGAGAGGACAGAGAACTGAAGCTTTCTTT
CASRRGQRTEAFF
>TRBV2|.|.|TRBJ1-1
TGTGCCAGCAGGGGACAATGGAACACTGAAGCTTTCTTT
CASRGQWNTEAFF
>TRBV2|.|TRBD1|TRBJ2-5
TGTGCCAGCAGTGCACAGGGGGCTGGGGAGACCCAGTACTTC
CASSAQGAGETQYF
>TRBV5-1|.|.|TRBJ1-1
TGCGCCAGCAGCTCCATTAGGGGGACTGAAGCTTTCTTT
CASSSIRGTEAFF
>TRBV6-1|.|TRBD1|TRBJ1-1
TGTGCCAGCAGTGAACCGGGACAGGAGAACACTGAAGCTTTCTTT
CASSEPGQENTEAFF
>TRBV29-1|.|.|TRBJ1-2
TGCAGCGTTGAAAAGGGGGACTATGGCTACACCTTC
CSVEKGDYGYTF
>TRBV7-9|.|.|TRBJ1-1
TGTGCCAGCACCCCACGGACTGAAGCTTTCTTT
CASTPRTEAFF
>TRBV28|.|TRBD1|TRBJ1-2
TGTGCCAGCAGTTCAGGGACAGGGAGGAACTATGGCTACACCTTC
CASSSGTGRNYGYTF
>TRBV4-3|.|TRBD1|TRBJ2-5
TGCGCCAGCAGCCCTTCCGCGGACAGGGGAGAGGCCCAGTACTTC
CASSPSADRGEAQYF
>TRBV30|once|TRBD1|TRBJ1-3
TGTGCCTGGAACAGGGGACGGCCAAACGACAACTCTGGAAACACCATATATTTT
CAWNRGRPNDNSGNTIYF
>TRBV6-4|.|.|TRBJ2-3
TGTGCCAGCAGTAAAGGGGGGGCCTCAGATACGCAGTATTTT
CASSKGGASDTQYF
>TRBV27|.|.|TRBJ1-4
TGTGCCAGCAGTCTAGGGCCCGACAGGATAGGGGAAAAACTGTTTTTT
CASSLGPDRIGEKLFF
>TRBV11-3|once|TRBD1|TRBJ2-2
TGTGCCAGCAGCGAGACAGGGCCCTCCGGGGAGCTGTTTTTT
CASSETGPSGELFF
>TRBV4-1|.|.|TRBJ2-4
TGCGCCAGCAGCCTAACGGACAGAGCCAAAAACATTCAGTACTTC
CASSLTDRAKNIQYF